The clone carrying this T cell receptor (beta chain) has more than one count but fewer than ten. Its antigen is not identified. The sample is drawn from a study of post-analysis software for immune sequencing data. Study overall: Patients had relapsing-remitting, secondary progressive or progressive-relapsing multiple sclerosis; some lacked subtype.

TCR beta libraries were prepared from cDNA with unique molecular identifiers. Once roughly 0.85 to 11 million T cells were used, a few hundred thousand cDNA molecules resulted. Each CDR3 protein gets one entry after TCRdb re-called the PCR reads with MiXCR. The table shows about 800,000 distinct CDR3 sequences, with approximately 30% occurring only once. The CDR3 covers 12 residues. Per germline, CDR1 DFQATT and CDR2 SNEGSKA (reference sequence). The V end lost 3 bases, the J end lost 2 bases, and 8 bases lay between the germline ends. Study-wide findings and caveats: The study found TRBV5-6, TRBV5-1 and TRBV20-1 among a few TRBV segments more frequent in patients than controls. Multiple sclerosis patients showed significantly lower normalized Chao1 diversity than controls did. F measure grouped same-batch samples tightly together.

The chain joins TRBV20-1 to TRBJ2-7, with no clear D. The sequenced sample consisted of blood. The sequence derives from a girl between 10 and 17 years old with multiple sclerosis. The CDR3 DNA follows: TGCAGTGCTAGTCTCGACACCTACGAGCAGTACTTC. It yields the protein CSASLDTYEQYF.